This TCR beta chain was found in a study of blood T cell repertoires in COVID-19. The table came from immunoSEQ multiplex PCR; TCRdb's copy has only in-frame clones and leaves some out. The sample has 95,000 to 100,000 clones, about 85% seen once. The CDR3 is 17 amino acids. Trimming cost V 5 bases and J 3 bases, with 17 bases left between them. Germline CDR1 reads LGHNA; CDR2 reads YSLEER. This clone turned up a few times. The sample consisted of peripheral blood. The sequence came from a woman between 65 and 79 years old with active or convalescent COVID-19. The chain uses TRBV4-3 and TRBJ1-6; the D is unclear. The CDR3 here is CASSSSYPVVYNSPLHF. The CDR3 coding sequence is TGCGCCAGCAGCTCAAGTTATCCAGTCGTCTATAATTCACCCCTCCACTTT.